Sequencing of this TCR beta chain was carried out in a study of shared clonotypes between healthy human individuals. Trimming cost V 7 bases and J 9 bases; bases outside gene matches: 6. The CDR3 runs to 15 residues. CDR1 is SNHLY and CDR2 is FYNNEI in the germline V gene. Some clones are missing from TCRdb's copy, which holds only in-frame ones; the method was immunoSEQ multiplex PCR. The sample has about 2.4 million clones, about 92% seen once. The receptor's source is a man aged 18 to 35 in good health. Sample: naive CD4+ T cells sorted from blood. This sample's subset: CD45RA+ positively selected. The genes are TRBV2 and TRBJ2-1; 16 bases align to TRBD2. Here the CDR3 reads CASTGTSGGVGEQFF. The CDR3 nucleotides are TGTGCCAGCACCGGGACTAGCGGGGGGGTAGGTGAGCAGTTCTTC.